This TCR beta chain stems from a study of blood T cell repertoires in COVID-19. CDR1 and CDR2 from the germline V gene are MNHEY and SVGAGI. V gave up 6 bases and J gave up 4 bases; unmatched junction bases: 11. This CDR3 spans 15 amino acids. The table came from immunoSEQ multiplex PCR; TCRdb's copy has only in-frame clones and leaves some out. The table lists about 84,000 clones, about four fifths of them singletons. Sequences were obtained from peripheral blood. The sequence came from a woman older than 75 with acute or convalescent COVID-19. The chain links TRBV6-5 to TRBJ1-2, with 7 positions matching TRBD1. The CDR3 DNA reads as TGTGCCAGCAGCCCAGGGACAGTTAGGTTCTATGGCTACACCTTC. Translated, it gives CASSPGTVRFYGYTF.